What follows are 21 T cell receptor beta chains derived from one specimen sequenced in a study of shared clonotypes between healthy human individuals. Repertoires were generated with immunoSEQ multiplex PCR, while TCRdb's copy carries only in-frame clones and drops some. The sample yields around 1.9 million clones, 80% to 95% seen once. Naivety among CD8 cells was defined by CD45RO negativity and positive CCR7 selection, thereby excluding terminally differentiated effector memory CD45RA+ cells. The specimen sequenced was naive CD8+ T cells from PBMCs. The receptors derive from a man between 18 and 35 years old in good health. Some clones in this sample may be carry-over from other donors' samples.

The J gene is TRBJ2-7, the V gene TRBV6-5; D might be TRBD1 (5 bases). The CDR3 has 12 amino acids. Trimming removed 4 bases from V and 7 bases from J, with 11 bases in between. Germline CDR1 reads MNHEY; CDR2 reads SVGAGI. CDR3 sequence reads: CASSSMGREQYF. As DNA, the CDR3 is TGTGCCAGCAGTTCGATGGGGCGAGAGCAGTACTTC.

The V gene is TRBV2, the J gene TRBJ2-3; 8 positions match TRBD1. The CDR3 contains 15 residues. Trimming took 8 bases from V and 2 from J; bases not matched to a gene: 9. Germline V gives CDR1 SNHLY, CDR2 FYNNEI. CDR3 nucleotides: TGTGCCAGCCTTCGGGACAGGAGTTTCACAGATACGCAGTATTTT. It translates to CASLRDRSFTDTQYF. The whole variable domain, remainder taken from reference TRBV2 and TRBJ2-3, is EPEVTQTPSHQVTQMGQEVILRCVPISNHLYFYWYRQILGQKVEFLVSFYNNEISEKSEIFDDQFSVERPDGSNFTLKIRSTKLEDSAMYFCASLRDRSFTDTQYFGPGTRLTVL.

The chain is built from TRBV5-1 and TRBJ2-1; no reliable D call. The CDR3 has 15 residues. Germline CDR1 SGHRS, CDR2 YFSETQ. V was cut by 0 bases and J by 2 bases, with 9 bases left in between. CDR3 nucleotides: TGCGCCAGCAGCTTGGATCTAGGCCCCTACAATGAGCAGTTCTTC. This sequence encodes CASSLDLGPYNEQFF.

The chain links TRBV7-9 to TRBJ1-2; D is ambiguous. Germline lookup yields CDR1 SEHNR and CDR2 FQNEAQ (reference sequence). CDR3 length: 15 amino acids. V was cut by 1 base and J by 2 bases, with 11 bases left in between. Written as DNA, the CDR3 is TGTGCCAGCAGCTTAGGGGTTTCGCAGAACTATGGCTACACCTTC. It yields the protein CASSLGVSQNYGYTF.

The chain links TRBV6-5 to TRBJ1-1, with TRBD1 identical over 8 bases. Germline trimming cut 5 bases from V and 0 bases from J; bases unmatched to any gene: 5. The CDR3 consists of 15 residues. Germline V gene sequence: CDR1 MNHEY, CDR2 SVGAGI. The CDR3 nucleotides are TGTGCCAGCAGTAACGACAGGGGCATGAACACTGAAGCTTTCTTT. It encodes CASSNDRGMNTEAFF.

This clone appeared once. The chain couples TRBV5-1 to TRBJ2-3, with 9 positions matching TRBD2. V trimming: 6 bases; J trimming: 0 bases; junction bases outside the gene matches: 8. The CDR3 is 16 amino acids. Germline V lookup: CDR1 SGHRS, CDR2 YFSETQ. CDR3 sequence: CASTVRAGGSTDTQYF. The CDR3 DNA sequence: TGCGCCAGCACGGTTCGGGCGGGAGGGAGCACAGATACGCAGTATTTT.

A remark on this clone: Other DNA sequences from this sample encode an identical CDR3 as well. The V gene is TRBV29-1, the J gene TRBJ2-1, with D perhaps TRBD1 or TRBD2 (6 bases each). This CDR3 contains 13 residues. Per the germline V gene, CDR1 is SQVTM and CDR2 is ANQGSEA. With 5 bases removed from V and 1 base from J, the gap between germline ends came to 9 bases. The CDR3 spells CSVLGGSYNEQFF. CDR3 nucleotides: TGCAGCGTTTTAGGGGGGTCCTACAATGAGCAGTTCTTC.

This clone has a handful of counts. The genes are TRBV5-6 and TRBJ2-5; D is undetermined. The germline V gene encodes CDR1 SGHDT and CDR2 YYEEEE. The V and J ends lost 3 bases and 4 bases respectively, with 10 bases between them. The CDR3 sequence is 13 residues long. The CDR3 nucleotides read TGTGCCAGCAGCTGGAATAGCCGAGAGACCCAGTACTTC. Translation gives CASSWNSRETQYF.

This chain connects TRBV28 to TRBJ2-7, with 9 bases matching TRBD1. The CDR3 loop spans 21 amino acids. Germline CDR1 is MDHEN and CDR2 is SYDVKM. V shed 6 bases, J shed 4 bases, and the junction held 28 bases outside the gene matches. DNA of the CDR3: TGTGCCAGCAGCTCTTTTTCTACAGCTCCGGGGGGACAGGGCTTGGTATACGAGCAGTACTTC. Residues: CASSSFSTAPGGQGLVYEQYF.

The V and J genes are TRBV27 and TRBJ2-1; D is ambiguous. CDR1 and CDR2 (germline): MNHEY, SMNVEV (reference sequence). The CDR3 runs to 14 residues. The V and J ends lost 3 bases and 0 bases respectively, with 6 bases between them. CDR3 in amino acids: CASSFSSSYNEQFF. As DNA, the CDR3 is TGTGCCAGCAGTTTTTCTAGCTCCTACAATGAGCAGTTCTTC.

This clone was recorded only once. The chain carries TRBV7-9 and TRBJ2-1; no firm D call. Germline V gives CDR1 SEHNR, CDR2 FQNEAQ (reference sequence). The CDR3 has 16 residues. V was trimmed by 7 bases and J by 7 bases, leaving 23 bases between them. The CDR3 here is CASNKLLAGFQNEQFF. The CDR3 nucleotides read TGTGCCAGCAATAAGTTACTTGCAGGTTTCCAAAATGAGCAGTTCTTC.

The chain joins TRBV29-1 to TRBJ2-3; 10 bases align to TRBD1. Germline CDR1 SQVTM, CDR2 ANQGSEA. J gave up 4 bases and V 7 bases, and 8 bases lay outside the gene matches. This CDR3 region has 14 residues. CDR3 loop: CSDRTGGDADTQYF. In nucleotides, the CDR3 is TGCAGCGACCGGACAGGGGGGGACGCAGATACGCAGTATTTT.

J is TRBJ1-5 and V is TRBV28; TRBD1 might be the D (5 bases). Germline V CDR1 and CDR2: MDHEN, SYDVKM. V was clipped by 5 bases and J by 0 bases, with 11 bases between them. The CDR3 has 15 amino acids. This chain's CDR3 is CASSPMGDSNQPQHF. As DNA, the CDR3 is TGTGCCAGCAGTCCCATGGGGGATAGCAATCAGCCCCAGCATTTT.

The chain joins TRBV4-3 to TRBJ2-7; 8 bases are shared with TRBD1. The CDR3 totals 15 residues. In germline, CDR1 is LGHNA, CDR2 YSLEER. The V segment lost 3 bases and the J segment 4 bases; nucleotides outside the gene matches: 8. CDR3 residues: CASSQAGGSSYEQYF. CDR3 nucleotides: TGCGCCAGCAGCCAGGCAGGGGGCAGCAGTTACGAGCAGTACTTC.

This clone appeared a few times. The rearrangement uses TRBV29-1 and TRBJ1-1; TRBD1 might be the D (6 bases). The CDR3 covers 11 residues. The V end lost 3 bases, the J end lost 11 bases, and 13 bases lay between the germline ends. The germline gives CDR1 SQVTM, CDR2 ANQGSEA. The CDR3 nucleotides are TGCAGCGTTGACTGGGGGCTGATGGCTTTCTTT. It codes for CSVDWGLMAFF.

The gene calls are TRBV6-5 and TRBJ2-7; D not certain. Trimming shortened V by 3 bases and J by 2 bases, and 8 bases separated the two germline ends. Looked up from germline, CDR1 is MNHEY and CDR2 is SVGAGI. The length of the CDR3 is 13 residues. The CDR3 reads CASSYHPAYEQYF. The CDR3 nucleotides read TGTGCCAGCAGTTATCACCCAGCCTACGAGCAGTACTTC.

This chain connects TRBV27 to TRBJ2-2; 8 nucleotides align to TRBD2. V dropped 5 bases and J dropped 7; count of bases not matched to a gene: 9. This CDR3 comprises 15 residues. The V gene's germline CDR1 is MNHEY and CDR2 SMNVEV (reference sequence). CDR3 bases: TGTGCCAGCAGTCCGATCCCTGCGGGGGGCGGGGAGCTGTTTTTT. This sequence encodes CASSPIPAGGGELFF.

The gene calls are TRBV28 and TRBJ1-2; no clear D gene. V lost 2 bases to trimming and J lost 3 bases, with 16 bases between them. Germline V lookup: CDR1 MDHEN, CDR2 SYDVKM. The CDR3 consists of 16 residues. The CDR3 coding sequence is TGTGCCAGCAGTTTAAGCTTATCCCAGGTCGACTATGGCTACACCTTC. Translating it yields CASSLSLSQVDYGYTF.

This clone was counted a single time. J is TRBJ2-1 and V is TRBV6-5; D remains ambiguous. The germline V and J ends were trimmed by 8 bases and 1 base, with 9 bases remaining between them. Germline CDR1 and CDR2: MNHEY and SVGAGI. The CDR3 has 13 amino acids. The chain's CDR3 is CASGDGSYNEQFF. The CDR3 DNA sequence: TGTGCCAGCGGTGATGGATCCTACAATGAGCAGTTCTTC.

The rearrangement links TRBV30 to TRBJ2-2; no definite D call. Germline V lookup: CDR1 GTSNPN, CDR2 SVGIG (reference sequence). V was pared by 0 bases and J by 3 bases, with 8 bases between. This CDR3 comprises 14 residues. In DNA, the CDR3 is TGTGCCTGGAGTGTAACTCCTCACACCGGGGAGCTGTTTTTT. Translated: CAWSVTPHTGELFF.

The V and J genes are TRBV13 and TRBJ1-4, with 7 bases lining up with TRBD1. CDR3 size: 13 residues. Germline loops: CDR1 PRHDT, CDR2 FYEKMQ (reference sequence). With 6 bases clipped from V and 6 bases from J, the junction kept 4 bases outside the gene matches. CDR3 coding DNA: TGTGCCAGCAGTTCCGGACAGGATGAAAAACTGTTTTTT. Translation gives CASSSGQDEKLFF.